This T cell receptor (beta chain) was found in a study of T cell clonality in common variable immunodeficiency. Regarding the study as a whole: CVID subjects showed higher TCRbeta clonality than healthy controls. The cause of increased CVID clonality remains unclear without subpopulation sequencing. Shared TCRbeta clones were fewer between CVID subjects than controls. In common variable immunodeficiency, TCR beta chains reportedly carried fewer deletions and N-nucleotide insertions.

Aged about 8 to 65 years, CVID subjects averaged around 43 years old. This clone came up a few times. Its specificity is unknown. The CDR3 goes on 3 residues after the read ends, and that part is filled in from the germline J gene. Germline CDR1 SNHLY, CDR2 FYNNEI. The CDR3 sequence is 15 residues long. The ends were cut back, 5 bases at V and 0 bases at J, with 11 bases in the middle. The assay was immunoSEQ multiplex PCR, and TCRdb's table has in-frame clones only and misses some. The sample includes about 28,000 clones, none of them occurring once. The genes are TRBV2 and TRBJ1-5; TRBD1 might be the D (6 bases). This sequence originates from a human donor with common variable immunodeficiency. Sequencing input: peripheral blood mononuclear cells. CDR3 bases read: TGTGCCAGCAGTAAAACAGGGAATAGCAATCAGCCC. This sequence encodes CASSKTGNSNQP. The full CDR3 reads CASSKTGNSNQPQHF.